This T cell receptor (beta chain) appears in the sequencing data of a study of cytomegalovirus exposure and HLA in healthy donors. For the study at large: Of the donors genotyped, several hundred in all, around 77% fell in the Caucasian-associated ancestry cluster.

Primers for the PCR totalled 60 Vbeta and 13 Jbeta. Only in-frame clones appear in the TCRdb table, and some are missing; sequencing was by immunoSEQ multiplex PCR. The table includes tens of thousands of clones, about 74% detected once. The germline gives CDR1 MNHNS, CDR2 SASEGT. The CDR3 is 14 residues long. V gave up 4 bases and J gave up 2 bases, with 12 bases separating them. The chain is built from TRBV6-1 and TRBJ2-7; tentatively, D is TRBD1 (6 bases). Specimen: PBMCs. The sequence was obtained from a woman in her forties or fifties in good health and CMV-seropositive. CDR3 region: CASSGTVTTYEQYF. CDR3 bases: TGTGCCAGCAGTGGGACAGTCACCACCTACGAGCAGTACTTC.